This TCR beta chain came from a study of blood T cell repertoires in COVID-19. Produced via immunoSEQ multiplex PCR; TCRdb's table is partial and in-frame only. The sample contains 110,000 or so clones, roughly 80% of which appear only once. CDR1 is SGHAT, CDR2 FQNNGV, per germline. The V end was cut by 7 bases, the J end by 0 bases, with 13 bases between. This CDR3 region has 15 residues. This clonotype was obtained from a man aged 45-65 years with acute or convalescent COVID-19. Input material: peripheral blood. The genes are TRBV11-2 and TRBJ2-1, with TRBD1 as a possible D gene (7 bases). The CDR3 spells CASTRGDPSYNEQFF. CDR3 bases: TGTGCCAGCACCAGGGGGGATCCCTCCTACAATGAGCAGTTCTTC.